These 30 T cell receptor beta chains came from one sample sequenced in a study of cytomegalovirus exposure and HLA in healthy donors. Researchers ran the PCR with 60 Vbeta and 13 Jbeta primers. TCRdb keeps only in-frame clones here, not all; method: immunoSEQ multiplex PCR. The sample consists of approximately 220,000 clones, 76% of them appearing once. Sequencing used PBMCs. Receptors were obtained from a man aged 18 to 30 in good health and CMV-seronegative.

This rearrangement joins TRBV4-1 to TRBJ1-6; TRBD1 matches at 11 bases. V dropped 4 bases and J dropped 7; count of bases not matched to a gene: 6. CDR1 and CDR2 (germline): MGHRA, YSYEKL. CDR3 length: 16 residues. CDR3 loop: CASSRGQGAQNSPLHF. CDR3 in DNA: TGCGCCAGCAGCCGAGGACAGGGGGCACAGAATTCACCCCTCCACTTT.

The chain links TRBV12-5 to TRBJ2-2; no definite D call. Trimming left V 4 bases short and J 5 bases short, with 5 bases between. This CDR3 comprises 12 residues. The V gene's germline CDR1 is LGHNT and CDR2 FRNRAP. CDR3 bases: TGTGCTAGTGGTTCACTGACCGGGGAGCTGTTTTTT. Translating gives CASGSLTGELFF.

The rearrangement joins TRBV9 to TRBJ2-7, with no clear D. The V gene's germline CDR1 is SGDLS and CDR2 YYNGEE. The ends were cut back, 0 bases at V and 3 bases at J, with 10 bases in the middle. This CDR3 contains 14 residues. DNA for the CDR3: TGTGCCAGCAGCGTAGCTCCTATAGTCTACGAGCAGTACTTC. Translating gives CASSVAPIVYEQYF.

In this sample, this clone turned up once. This chain joins TRBV5-1 and TRBJ2-7; 14 nucleotides line up with TRBD2. Trimming took 4 bases from V and 4 from J; bases not matched to a gene: 7. Germline V CDR1 and CDR2: SGHRS, YFSETQ. The CDR3 consists of 16 residues. CDR3 sequence (DNA): TGCGCCAGCAGCCCTGGACTAGCGGGAGGTCTATACGAGCAGTACTTC. Translation: CASSPGLAGGLYEQYF.

This clone appeared a few times. The CDR3 here is CASSLVFLQYF. CDR3 sequence (DNA): TGTGCCAGCAGTTTAGTCTTCCTGCAGTACTTC. The V and J genes are TRBV2 and TRBJ2-7; D remains unclear. Per the germline V gene, CDR1 is SNHLY and CDR2 is FYNNEI. Trimming removed 5 bases at V and 9 bases at J, with 11 bases between. This CDR3 spans 11 amino acids. The variable domain in full, completed from reference TRBV2 and TRBJ2-7, reads EPEVTQTPSHQVTQMGQEVILRCVPISNHLYFYWYRQILGQKVEFLVSFYNNEISEKSEIFDDQFSVERPDGSNFTLKIRSTKLEDSAMYFCASSLVFLQYFGPGTRLTVT.

The chain combines TRBV5-6 with TRBJ2-5; D is undetermined. Germline V gene sequence: CDR1 SGHDT, CDR2 YYEEEE. The CDR3 consists of 13 residues. Trimming cost V 6 bases and J 2 bases, with 11 bases left between them. CDR3 sequence: CASNPGQQETQYF. CDR3 sequence (DNA): TGTGCCAGCAACCCTGGGCAGCAAGAGACCCAGTACTTC.

The genes are TRBV7-3 and TRBJ1-1; D remains unclear. The germline V and J ends were trimmed by 4 bases and 0 bases, with 9 bases remaining between them. The germline V gene has CDR1 SGHTA and CDR2 FQGTGA. The CDR3 is made up of 14 amino acids. CDR3 sequence: CASSYDGVNTEAFF. CDR3 bases: TGTGCCAGCAGCTACGACGGAGTGAACACTGAAGCTTTCTTT. The full variable domain, in which reference TRBV7-3 and TRBJ1-1 provide the parts outside the CDR3, is GAGVSQTPSNKVTEKGKYVELRCDPISGHTALYWYRQSLGQGPEFLIYFQGTGAADDSGLPNDRFFAVRPEGSVSTLKIQRTERGDSAVYLCASSYDGVNTEAFFGQGTRLTVV.

The V call is TRBV18, the J call TRBJ1-1; D is possibly TRBD1 (6 bases). Germline V gene data show CDR1 as KGHSH and CDR2 as LQKENI. The V end was cut by 0 bases, the J end by 4 bases, with 12 bases between. CDR3 length: 15 residues. DNA for the CDR3: TGTGCCAGCTCACCACCGTCTGGGGGCCGCACTGAAGCTTTCTTT. Translating it yields CASSPPSGGRTEAFF.

CDR3 nucleotides: TGTGCCATCAGCGCCGTGGGCTTTGGTGAAAAACTGTTTTTT. Protein product: CAISAVGFGEKLFF. This chain joins TRBV10-3 and TRBJ1-4; D is undetermined. The CDR3 has 14 amino acids. V lost 6 bases and J lost 7, with 15 bases in between. Germline V gives CDR1 ENHRY, CDR2 SYGVKD.

The CDR3 coding sequence is TGTGCCAGCAAGGCTAGCGGAAGCCCACATACGCAGTATTTT. This gives the protein CASKASGSPHTQYF. V and J are TRBV2 and TRBJ2-3; 7 positions match TRBD2. V dropped 7 bases and J dropped 7; count of bases not matched to a gene: 11. The CDR3 has 14 amino acids. Germline lookup yields CDR1 SNHLY and CDR2 FYNNEI. Full variable domain (rest looked up from reference TRBV2 and TRBJ2-3): EPEVTQTPSHQVTQMGQEVILRCVPISNHLYFYWYRQILGQKVEFLVSFYNNEISEKSEIFDDQFSVERPDGSNFTLKIRSTKLEDSAMYFCASKASGSPHTQYFGPGTRLTVL.

The chain couples TRBV7-9 to TRBJ2-5, with a possible D match to TRBD2 (6 bases). The V end was cut by 5 bases, the J end by 2 bases, with 12 bases between. Germline values: CDR1 SEHNR, CDR2 FQNEAQ (reference sequence). CDR3 size: 14 residues. This CDR3 reads CASSPRDFQETQYF. CDR3 sequence (DNA): TGTGCCAGCAGCCCTCGGGACTTTCAAGAGACCCAGTACTTC.

V is TRBV6-5 and J is TRBJ2-7; TRBD1 aligns across 7 bases. The CDR3 is made up of 15 amino acids. The junction had 3 bases not matched to a gene; V was cut back by 0 bases and J by 1 base. Germline V gene sequence: CDR1 MNHEY, CDR2 SVGAGI. In DNA, the CDR3 is TGTGCCAGCAGTTACTCGGGGACAGAATCCTACGAGCAGTACTTC. Residues: CASSYSGTESYEQYF.

The chain couples TRBV6-1 to TRBJ2-7; D unclear. The CDR3 contains 13 residues. Germline V gene lookup returns CDR1 MNHNS and CDR2 SASEGT. Between the trimmed V and J ends, which lost 2 bases and 3 bases, there was a span of 8 bases. The CDR3 is CASSETTRYEQYF. CDR3 bases: TGTGCCAGCAGTGAAACTACGCGCTACGAGCAGTACTTC.

The rearrangement joins TRBV18 to TRBJ2-1, with 11 positions matching TRBD2. The CDR3 length is 17 residues. Losses at the gene ends were 2 bases for V and 2 bases for J; bases not matched to a gene: 5. Germline V gene data show CDR1 as KGHSH and CDR2 as LQKENI. This chain's CDR3 is CASSPGTSGGPYNEQFF. The CDR3 nucleotides are TGTGCCAGCTCACCAGGGACTAGCGGAGGACCCTACAATGAGCAGTTCTTC.

The chain carries TRBV6-1 and TRBJ2-7; TRBD1 agrees at 7 bases. The CDR3 length is 15 residues. The V and J ends lost 7 bases and 0 bases, in that order; junction bases with no gene match: 9. CDR1 and CDR2 from the germline V gene are MNHNS and SASEGT. The DNA of the CDR3 is TGTGCCAGCACAAAGGATGCAGGGGGCTCCTACGAGCAGTACTTC. Protein sequence: CASTKDAGGSYEQYF.

J is TRBJ2-7 and V is TRBV2; D is uncertain. The V gene lost 8 bases and the J gene lost 3 bases, with 5 bases spanning the gap. The CDR3 is 10 amino acids. Germline assignment: CDR1 SNHLY and CDR2 FYNNEI. Written as DNA, the CDR3 is TGTGCCAGCTCCCTCTACGAGCAGTACTTC. Amino acids: CASSLYEQYF.

V usage is TRBV19 and J usage is TRBJ2-4; tentatively, D is TRBD1 (5 bases). The germline V gene encodes CDR1 LNHDA and CDR2 SQIVND (reference sequence). The V end lost 3 bases, the J end lost 7 bases, and 16 bases lay between the germline ends. The CDR3 runs 15 residues. The CDR3 DNA sequence: TGTGCCAGTAGTATCGGGCCAGGGATTCGGAACATTCAGTACTTC. As protein: CASSIGPGIRNIQYF. The whole variable domain, remainder taken from reference TRBV19 and TRBJ2-4, is DGGITQSPKYLFRKEGQNVTLSCEQNLNHDAMYWYRQDPGQGLRLIYYSQIVNDFQKGDIAEGYSVSREKKESFPLTVTSAQKNPTAFYLCASSIGPGIRNIQYFGAGTRLSVL.

The chain couples TRBV18 to TRBJ1-1; the D is unclear. Germline V gene data show CDR1 as KGHSH and CDR2 as LQKENI. The CDR3 length is 14 residues. Trimming stripped 3 bases from V and 0 bases from J, with 8 bases between. Here the CDR3 DNA reads TGTGCCAGCTCACCGTGGTCGGTGAACACTGAAGCTTTCTTT. Its translation: CASSPWSVNTEAFF.

This clone was observed once. The chain combines TRBV10-1 with TRBJ2-2, with 7 bases fitting TRBD1. Germline values: CDR1 WNHNN, CDR2 SYGVQD (reference sequence). The CDR3 sequence is 15 residues long. V shed 3 bases and J 4 bases; nucleotides not matched to a gene: 5. The CDR3 DNA is TGCGCCAGCAGTGATTTACAGGGGACCACCGGGGAGCTGTTTTTT. It yields the protein CASSDLQGTTGELFF.

This clone came up a few times. The chain combines TRBV6-6 with TRBJ2-7, with 7 bases matching TRBD1. Germline assignment: CDR1 MNHNY and CDR2 SVGAGI (reference sequence). This CDR3 is built from 14 residues. V trimming: 7 bases; J trimming: 3 bases; junction bases outside the gene matches: 9. The CDR3 bases are TGTGCCAGCAACTACGACAGGGTCGGCTACGAGCAGTACTTC. This translates into CASNYDRVGYEQYF.

This chain uses TRBV7-9 with TRBJ1-5, with D perhaps TRBD1 (6 bases). CDR3 length equals 12 residues. Germline V gives CDR1 SEHNR, CDR2 FQNEAQ (reference sequence). The ends were cut back, 5 bases at V and 8 bases at J, with 10 bases in the middle. For the CDR3, the DNA is TGTGCCAGCAGCGGTGAGGGGGAGCCCCAGCATTTT. It translates to CASSGEGEPQHF.

The CDR3 is CASSLGTGDSGELFF. CDR3 coding DNA: TGCGCCAGCAGCTTAGGGACGGGGGACTCCGGGGAGCTGTTTTTT. J is TRBJ2-2 and V is TRBV5-1; maybe TRBD2 (6 bases). CDR1 is SGHRS and CDR2 is YFSETQ in the germline V gene. Trimming removed 2 bases at V and 6 bases at J, with 14 bases between. The CDR3 contains 15 residues.

The V and J genes are TRBV11-2 and TRBJ2-5, with 11 nucleotides matching TRBD2. The CDR3 extends over 15 amino acids. V lost 6 bases, J lost 4 bases, and 7 bases stayed unmatched. Germline V gene data show CDR1 as SGHAT and CDR2 as FQNNGV. The CDR3, as DNA: TGTGCCAGCAGTTCGAATGGACTAGCGGGAGAGACCCAGTACTTC. It translates to CASSSNGLAGETQYF.

The chain links TRBV13 to TRBJ2-1; the D is unclear. Germline loops: CDR1 PRHDT, CDR2 FYEKMQ (reference sequence). V was clipped by 3 bases and J by 5 bases, with 5 bases between them. The CDR3 consists of 12 residues. The CDR3 spells CASSLSDNEQFF. DNA of the CDR3: TGTGCCAGCAGCTTGTCAGACAATGAGCAGTTCTTC.

This chain uses TRBV5-1 with TRBJ2-1; 7 nucleotides line up with TRBD2. V lost 0 bases, J lost 8 bases, and 5 bases stayed unmatched. The CDR3 runs 14 residues. CDR1 is SGHRS, CDR2 YFSETQ, per germline. CDR3 sequence reads: CASSLVGGLDEQFF. CDR3 nucleotides: TGCGCCAGCAGCTTGGTGGGGGGGTTAGATGAGCAGTTCTTC.

The V and J genes are TRBV27 and TRBJ2-2, with D perhaps TRBD1 (6 bases). The CDR3 runs 13 residues. The germline V and J ends were trimmed by 8 bases and 0 bases, with 7 bases remaining between them. Germline V CDR1 and CDR2: MNHEY, SMNVEV (reference sequence). The CDR3: CASRDTNTGELFF. As DNA, the CDR3 is TGTGCCAGCCGGGACACGAACACCGGGGAGCTGTTTTTT.

This clone came up a few times. CDR3 nucleotides: TGTGCCAGCAGTTTCAGGATATTCAACACTGAAGCTTTCTTT. Its protein is CASSFRIFNTEAFF. The gene calls are TRBV28 and TRBJ1-1; unclear D gene. This CDR3 region has 14 residues. V lost 3 bases to trimming and J lost 2 bases, with 10 bases between them. The germline V gene has CDR1 MDHEN and CDR2 SYDVKM.

DNA of the CDR3: TGTGCCAGCAGAGACACAAATCAGCCCCAGCATTTT. Translation gives CASRDTNQPQHF. This rearrangement joins TRBV28 to TRBJ1-5; D gene uncertain. The V end was cut by 6 bases, the J end by 4 bases, with 7 bases between. The germline V gene encodes CDR1 MDHEN and CDR2 SYDVKM. The CDR3 has 12 amino acids. The full variable domain, its missing parts supplied by reference TRBV28 and TRBJ1-5, is DVKVTQSSRYLVKRTGEKVFLECVQDMDHENMFWYRQDPGLGLRLIYFSYDVKMKEKGDIPEGYSVSREKKERFSLILESASTNQTSMYLCASRDTNQPQHFGDGTRLSIL.

This chain joins TRBV19 and TRBJ2-7, with TRBD2 as a possible D gene (5 bases). V lost 7 bases, J lost 6 bases, and 16 bases lay in between. The V gene's germline CDR1 is LNHDA and CDR2 SQIVND (reference sequence). The length of the CDR3 is 13 residues. CDR3 loop: CASNPRPGLEQYF. Written as DNA, the CDR3 is TGTGCCAGTAACCCACGGCCAGGACTCGAGCAGTACTTC.

DNA of the CDR3: TGTGCCTGGAGTGGACAGGGCGTGCAGCCCCAGCATTTT. Translation gives CAWSGQGVQPQHF. J is TRBJ1-5 and V is TRBV30; 7 bases are a match to TRBD1. The CDR3 sequence is 13 residues long. The trim removed 1 base at V and 7 bases at J, leaving 4 bases unmatched. Germline V gene data show CDR1 as GTSNPN and CDR2 as SVGIG (reference sequence).